This is a list of T cell receptor beta chains from one sample in a study of blood T cell repertoires in COVID-19. Using immunoSEQ multiplex PCR, the repertoire was profiled, and TCRdb retains in-frame clones only, with some absent. The sample lists hundreds of thousands of clones, around nine tenths seen once, with around 11% in the top ten. Sequenced sample: peripheral blood. The receptors were gathered from a woman aged 30 to 39 with COVID-19, enrolled during active disease. Each CDR3 is given with its conserved first and last residue. The order of the fields is D gene, clone size, CDR3 length, V gene, J gene, CDR3 protein, CDR3 DNA. A D gene is named only where the DNA matches it firmly. Only part of the rows carry a size: once, few, many, or a class if the clone is expanded.

TRBD2	-	15	TRBV24-1	TRBJ2-1	CATGGSSGIYNEQFF	TGTGCCACAGGAGGATCTAGCGGAATATACAATGAGCAGTTCTTC
-	-	11	TRBV20-1	TRBJ2-1	CSAEENNEQFF	TGCAGTGCTGAGGAAAACAATGAGCAGTTCTTC
-	-	13	TRBV6-2/TRBV6-3	TRBJ1-5	CASSKGENQPQHF	TGTGCCAGCAGTAAGGGAGAGAATCAGCCCCAGCATTTT
-	-	11	TRBV6-2/TRBV6-3	TRBJ2-1	CASSSGYSQFF	TGTGCCAGCAGCTCCGGGTACTCGCAGTTCTTC
-	many	12	TRBV7-9	TRBJ1-1	CASSVSNTEAFF	TGTGCCAGCAGTGTCAGTAACACTGAAGCTTTCTTT
-	-	11	TRBV12-3/TRBV12-4	TRBJ1-2	CASSGTSGYTF	TGTGCCAGCAGCGGGACAAGCGGCTACACCTTC
-	-	14	TRBV27	TRBJ1-1	CASSLSGENTEAFF	TGTGCCAGCAGTTTAAGCGGGGAAAACACTGAAGCTTTCTTT
-	-	17	TRBV7-8	TRBJ1-2	CASSLDREALTNYGYTF	TGTGCCAGCAGCTTAGATCGGGAAGCACTTACTAACTATGGCTACACCTTC
-	-	16	TRBV28	TRBJ2-1	CASSLGTGQSYNEQFF	TGTGCCAGCAGTTTAGGAACAGGGCAGTCTTACAATGAGCAGTTCTTC
TRBD1	few	13	TRBV19	TRBJ1-5	CASSPTGERPQHF	TGTGCCAGTAGCCCGACAGGGGAAAGGCCCCAGCATTTT
TRBD1	-	19	TRBV19	TRBJ2-4	CASSIRTGGAQLAKNIQYF	TGTGCCAGTAGTATTAGGACAGGGGGGGCACAATTAGCCAAAAACATTCAGTACTTC
TRBD2	-	19	TRBV27	TRBJ2-1	CASSLQLPRLAGERNEQFF	TGTGCCAGCAGTTTACAGCTGCCCAGACTAGCGGGAGAGAGAAATGAGCAGTTCTTC
-	-	13	TRBV10-1	TRBJ1-5	CASSEGHNQPQHF	TGCGCCAGCAGTGAGGGACACAATCAGCCCCAGCATTTT
TRBD2	-	16	TRBV4-1	TRBJ2-2	CASSRLAGSNTGELFF	TGCGCCAGCAGCCGTCTAGCGGGATCGAACACCGGGGAGCTGTTTTTT
-	-	13	TRBV29-1	TRBJ1-1	CSVVAGGDTEAFF	TGCAGCGTGGTGGCCGGGGGTGACACTGAAGCTTTCTTT
-	-	12	TRBV3-1/TRBV3-2	TRBJ2-7	CASSQGIYEQYF	TGTGCCAGCAGCCAAGGTATATACGAGCAGTACTTC
-	-	13	TRBV27	TRBJ1-5	CASRLNRNQPQHF	TGTGCCAGCAGACTAAACAGGAATCAGCCCCAGCATTTT
TRBD1	-	15	TRBV18	TRBJ1-4	CASSRSGGQNEKLFF	TGTGCCAGCTCACGCTCAGGGGGCCAAAATGAAAAACTGTTTTTT
-	-	14	TRBV3-1/TRBV3-2	TRBJ1-6	CASSQGRGNSPLHF	TGTGCCAGCAGCCAGGGCAGGGGAAATTCACCCCTCCACTTT
-	-	13	TRBV27	TRBJ2-1	CASSLTVIGEQFF	TGTGCCAGCAGTTTAACGGTAATCGGTGAGCAGTTCTTC
TRBD2	-	15	TRBV5-4	TRBJ2-2	CASSLSGRNTGELFF	TGTGCCAGCAGCTTGAGCGGGAGGAACACCGGGGAGCTGTTTTTT
-	-	15	TRBV5-4	TRBJ2-6	CASSLPLSGANVLTF	TGTGCCAGCAGCTTGCCTCTCTCTGGGGCCAACGTCCTGACTTTC
-	-	13	TRBV9	TRBJ1-1	CASSEGGNTEAFF	TGTGCCAGCTCCGAAGGAGGAAACACTGAAGCTTTCTTT
-	-	15	TRBV7-9	TRBJ1-1	CASSLATGGNTEAFF	TGTGCCAGCAGCTTAGCCACCGGGGGAAACACTGAAGCTTTCTTT
TRBD2	once	16	TRBV7-2	TRBJ2-3	CASSLLAGVMEDTQYF	TGTGCCAGCAGTTTGCTAGCGGGAGTAATGGAAGATACGCAGTATTTT
-	-	13	TRBV2	TRBJ2-4	CASSRESKNIQYF	TGTGCCAGCAGCCGGGAGTCCAAAAACATTCAGTACTTC
-	-	11	TRBV16	TRBJ2-1	CALGENNEQFF	TGTGCCCTCGGGGAAAATAATGAGCAGTTCTTC
TRBD1	-	16	TRBV7-8	TRBJ1-4	CASSLTVGTGAEKLFF	TGTGCCAGCAGCTTAACCGTCGGGACAGGGGCTGAAAAACTGTTTTTT
TRBD1	-	16	TRBV7-9	TRBJ2-6	CASSPHRGSGANVLTF	TGTGCCAGCAGCCCCCACAGGGGCTCTGGGGCCAACGTCCTGACTTTC
TRBD1	-	18	TRBV9	TRBJ1-1	CASSVAADRGGRATEAFF	TGTGCCAGCAGCGTAGCCGCAGACAGGGGAGGAAGGGCCACTGAAGCTTTCTTT
TRBD2	once	13	TRBV2	TRBJ2-7	CASKLAGVNEQYF	TGTGCCAGCAAGTTAGCGGGAGTAAATGAGCAGTACTTC
-	-	13	TRBV18	TRBJ1-2	CASSRQAIYGYTF	TGTGCCAGCTCACGACAGGCTATCTATGGCTACACCTTC
-	-	13	TRBV28	TRBJ1-4	CASKGVFGEKLFF	TGTGCCAGCAAGGGGGTTTTTGGTGAAAAACTGTTTTTT